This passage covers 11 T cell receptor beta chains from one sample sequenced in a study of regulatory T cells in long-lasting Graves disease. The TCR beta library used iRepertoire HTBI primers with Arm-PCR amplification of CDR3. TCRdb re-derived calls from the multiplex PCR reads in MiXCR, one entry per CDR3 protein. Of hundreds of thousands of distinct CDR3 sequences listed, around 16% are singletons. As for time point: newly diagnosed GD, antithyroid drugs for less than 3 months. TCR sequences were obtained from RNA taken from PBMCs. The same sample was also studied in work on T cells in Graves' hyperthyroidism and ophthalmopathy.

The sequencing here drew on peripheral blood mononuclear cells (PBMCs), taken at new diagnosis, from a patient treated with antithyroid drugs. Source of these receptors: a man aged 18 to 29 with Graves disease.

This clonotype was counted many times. DNA for the CDR3: TGTGCCAGCAGTTTAACCAATATCCGAGGGGATTCACCCCTCCACTTT. Its translation: CASSLTNIRGDSPLHF. The chain links TRBV28 to TRBJ1-6; TRBD1 is a possible D gene (5 bases). Trimming left V 2 bases short and J 8 bases short, with 16 bases between. The CDR3 contains 16 residues. Germline V gene data show CDR1 as MDHEN and CDR2 as SYDVKM.

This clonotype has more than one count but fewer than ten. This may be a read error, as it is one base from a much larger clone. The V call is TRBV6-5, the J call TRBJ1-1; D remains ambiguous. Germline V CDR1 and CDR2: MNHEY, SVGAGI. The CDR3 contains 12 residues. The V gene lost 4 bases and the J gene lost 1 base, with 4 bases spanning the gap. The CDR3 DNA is TGTGCCAGCAGTTGCCGGAACACTGAAGCTTTCTTT. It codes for CASSCRNTEAFF.

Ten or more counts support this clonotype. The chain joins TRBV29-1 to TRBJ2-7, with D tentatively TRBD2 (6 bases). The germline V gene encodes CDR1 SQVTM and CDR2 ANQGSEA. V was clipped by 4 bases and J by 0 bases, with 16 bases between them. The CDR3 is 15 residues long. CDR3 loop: CSVVAAGKSSYEQYF. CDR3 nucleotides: TGCAGCGTTGTAGCGGCGGGGAAAAGCTCCTACGAGCAGTACTTC.

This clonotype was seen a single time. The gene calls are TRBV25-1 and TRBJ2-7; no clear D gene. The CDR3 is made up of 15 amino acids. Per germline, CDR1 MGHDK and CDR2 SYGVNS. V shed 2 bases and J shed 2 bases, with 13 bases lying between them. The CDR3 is CASSEGKSLTYEQYF. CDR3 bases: TGTGCCAGCAGTGAAGGAAAGAGCTTGACCTACGAGCAGTACTTC.

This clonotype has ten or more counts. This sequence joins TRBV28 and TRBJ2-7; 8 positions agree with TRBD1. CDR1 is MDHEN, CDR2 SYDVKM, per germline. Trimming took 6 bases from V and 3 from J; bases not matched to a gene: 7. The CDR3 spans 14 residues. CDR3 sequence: CASRSTGGGYEQYF. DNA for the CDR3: TGTGCCAGCAGGTCAACAGGGGGAGGCTACGAGCAGTACTTC. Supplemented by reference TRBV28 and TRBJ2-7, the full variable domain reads DVKVTQSSRYLVKRTGEKVFLECVQDMDHENMFWYRQDPGLGLRLIYFSYDVKMKEKGDIPEGYSVSREKKERFSLILESASTNQTSMYLCASRSTGGGYEQYFGPGTRLTVT.

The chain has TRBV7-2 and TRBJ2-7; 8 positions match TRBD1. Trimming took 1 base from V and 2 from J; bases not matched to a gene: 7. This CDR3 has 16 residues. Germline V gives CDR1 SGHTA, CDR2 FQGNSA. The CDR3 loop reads CASSLGGTGFAYEQYF. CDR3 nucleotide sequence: TGTGCCAGCAGCTTAGGGGGGACAGGATTTGCCTACGAGCAGTACTTC.

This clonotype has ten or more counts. The CDR3 DNA sequence: TGCGCCAGCAGCTTTCAAGCGGGGGGATACAATGAGCAGTTCTTC. Its translation: CASSFQAGGYNEQFF. J is TRBJ2-1 and V is TRBV5-1; 9 bases match TRBD2. Germline loops: CDR1 SGHRS, CDR2 YFSETQ. V shed 2 bases, J shed 4 bases, and the junction held 4 bases outside the gene matches. This CDR3 is 15 amino acids long. The variable domain in full, completed from reference TRBV5-1 and TRBJ2-1, reads KAGVTQTPRYLIKTRGQQVTLSCSPISGHRSVSWYQQTPGQGLQFLFEYFSETQRNKGNFPGRFSGRQFSNSRSEMNVSTLELGDSALYLCASSFQAGGYNEQFFGPGTRLTVL.

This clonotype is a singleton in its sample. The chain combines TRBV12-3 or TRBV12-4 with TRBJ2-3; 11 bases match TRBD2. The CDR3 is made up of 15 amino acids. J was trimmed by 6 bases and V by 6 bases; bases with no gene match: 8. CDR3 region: CASSLSGRAADTQYF. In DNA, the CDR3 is TGTGCCAGCAGCCTTAGCGGGAGGGCGGCGGATACGCAGTATTTT.

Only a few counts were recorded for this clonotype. Written as DNA, the CDR3 is TGCAGTGCTAGTTCGGACAGCGCCTACGAGCAGTACTTC. Translating gives CSASSDSAYEQYF. The genes are TRBV20-1 and TRBJ2-7, with D possibly TRBD1 on 6 matching bases. V was clipped by 3 bases and J by 2 bases, with 11 bases between them. The CDR3 extends over 13 amino acids. Germline V gives CDR1 DFQATT, CDR2 SNEGSKA (reference sequence).

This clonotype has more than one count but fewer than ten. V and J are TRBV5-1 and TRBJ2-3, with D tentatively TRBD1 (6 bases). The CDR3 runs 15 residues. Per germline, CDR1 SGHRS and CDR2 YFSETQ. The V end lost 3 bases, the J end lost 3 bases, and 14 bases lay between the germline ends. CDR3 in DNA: TGCGCCAGCAGCTCACAGGGTTTACCGACAGATACGCAGTATTTT. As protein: CASSSQGLPTDTQYF.

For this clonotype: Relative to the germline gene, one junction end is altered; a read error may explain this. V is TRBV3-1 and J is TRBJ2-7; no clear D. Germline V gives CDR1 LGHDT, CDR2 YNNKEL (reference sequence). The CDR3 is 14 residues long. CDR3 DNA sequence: TGTGACAGCAGCCCCCAGATGATCGCAGGCGAGCAGTACTTC. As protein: CDSSPQMIAGEQYF.